These 18 T cell receptor beta chains were sequenced from one sample in a study of post-analysis software for immune sequencing data. TCR beta cDNA libraries included unique molecular identifiers. TCRdb re-derived calls from the PCR reads in MiXCR, one entry per CDR3 protein. The sample yields hundreds of thousands of distinct CDR3 sequences, over 35% seen once. General study points: When patients were compared with controls, a handful of TRBV segments were more frequent, TRBV5-6, TRBV5-1 and TRBV20-1 among them.

These TCRs' antigens remain unknown. The sample was blood. These receptors were taken from a girl aged 10-17 years with multiple sclerosis.

This clonotype was recorded many times. In DNA, the CDR3 is TGCAGCGTTGAAGGGGACAGATCCTACGAGCAGTACTTC. It codes for CSVEGDRSYEQYF. The chain combines TRBV29-1 with TRBJ2-7; 7 bases match TRBD1. CDR1 is SQVTM, CDR2 ANQGSEA, per germline. The CDR3 is made up of 13 amino acids. V shed 1 base and J 1 base; nucleotides not matched to a gene: 1.

A remark on this clonotype: One end of the junction is discordant with germline, which a read error may explain. V usage is TRBV7-9 and J usage is TRBJ2-5; perhaps TRBD2 as D (6 bases). Germline CDR1 reads SEHNR; CDR2 reads FQNEAQ (reference sequence). The CDR3 length is 12 residues. The chain's CDR3 is CTSSRGLETQYF. In DNA, the CDR3 is TGTACCAGCAGCCGGGGGTTAGAGACCCAGTACTTC.

There are a few counts of this clonotype. The chain combines TRBV7-2 with TRBJ2-5, with TRBD1 matching 10 bases. The DNA matches TRBJ2-7 better at its end, which makes the J call doubtful. The CDR3 has 16 residues. Germline loops: CDR1 SGHTA, CDR2 FQGNSA. CDR3 loop: CASSPDTGTGAYEQYF. The CDR3 DNA follows: TGTGCCAGCAGCCCCGATACCGGGACAGGGGCCTACGAGCAGTACTTC.

V usage is TRBV5-6 and J usage is TRBJ1-5; tentatively, D is TRBD1 (5 bases). This CDR3 region has 15 residues. Trimming left V 1 base short and J 2 bases short, with 10 bases between. CDR1 SGHDT and CDR2 YYEEEE come from the germline V gene. Here the CDR3 DNA reads TGTGCCAGCAGCTTGTGGGGGGTACGCAATCAGCCCCAGCATTTT. It translates to CASSLWGVRNQPQHF.

This chain links TRBV20-1 with TRBJ2-3; D is perhaps TRBD2 (5 bases). Germline assignment: CDR1 DFQATT and CDR2 SNEGSKA (reference sequence). With 6 bases removed from V and 3 bases from J, the gap between germline ends came to 16 bases. CDR3 length equals 14 residues. The CDR3 DNA reads as TGCAGTGCCACCGGAGGCCGTTTAACAGATACGCAGTATTTT. Protein: CSATGGRLTDTQYF.

This chain links TRBV7-8 with TRBJ2-1; TRBD2 agrees at 11 bases. The CDR3 covers 17 residues. Germline V gene sequence: CDR1 SGHVS, CDR2 FQNEAQ. The V gene end was trimmed by 1 base and the J gene end by 5 bases; junction bases not matched to a gene: 7. CDR3 in amino acids: CASSLVRTSGRNNEQFF. CDR3 bases: TGTGCCAGCAGCTTAGTACGGACTAGCGGGCGGAACAATGAGCAGTTCTTC.

This rearrangement joins TRBV20-1 to TRBJ2-1; 11 bases are a match to TRBD2. The CDR3 contains 16 residues. V lost 5 bases to trimming and J lost 7 bases; unmatched junction nucleotides: 13. Germline V gene sequence: CDR1 DFQATT, CDR2 SNEGSKA (reference sequence). CDR3 sequence: CSAPSSGRPRGNEQFF. CDR3 coding DNA: TGCAGTGCTCCTTCTAGCGGGAGGCCGAGGGGTAATGAGCAGTTCTTC.

The CDR3 DNA reads as TGTGCCAGCAGTGTCGGGGGACTAGCGGGAGACTACGAGCAGTACTTC. It translates to CASSVGGLAGDYEQYF. The J gene is TRBJ2-7, the V gene TRBV12-3 or TRBV12-4, with 14 bases aligning to TRBD2. CDR3 length: 16 amino acids. V gave up 5 bases and J gave up 3 bases; unmatched junction bases: 6.

The chain links TRBV24-1 to TRBJ1-2, with D unclear. The V end was cut by 3 bases, the J end by 4 bases, with 11 bases between. Germline V lookup: CDR1 KGHDR, CDR2 SFDVKD. The CDR3 sequence is 14 residues long. The CDR3 coding sequence is TGTGCCACCAGTGATACCGGACGGTTCTATGGCTACACCTTC. It is translated as CATSDTGRFYGYTF.

This chain uses TRBV30 with TRBJ1-1; possible D gene TRBD1, 6 bases. The V end was cut by 2 bases, the J end by 6 bases, with 10 bases between. This CDR3 is 12 amino acids long. Germline CDR1 GTSNPN, CDR2 SVGIG (reference sequence). Here the CDR3 DNA reads TGTGCCTGGAGTCCCCCAGGGGCTGAAGCTTTCTTT. The encoded protein is CAWSPPGAEAFF. The full variable domain, its missing parts supplied by reference TRBV30 and TRBJ1-1, is SQTIHQWPATLVQPVGSPLSLECTVEGTSNPNLYWYRQAAGRGLQLLFYSVGIGQISSEVPQNLSASRPQDRQFILSSKKLLLSDSGFYLCAWSPPGAEAFFGQGTRLTVV.

This chain joins TRBV20-1 and TRBJ2-3, with TRBD2 matching 8 bases. V trimming: 0 bases; J trimming: 3 bases; junction bases outside the gene matches: 8. The CDR3 is 16 residues long. Germline V CDR1 and CDR2: DFQATT, SNEGSKA (reference sequence). The CDR3 DNA is TGCAGTGCTAGAGAAGGACGGGAGGGAATGACAGATACGCAGTATTTT. The encoded protein is CSAREGREGMTDTQYF.

Only one count was recorded for this clonotype. The CDR3 nucleotides are TGTGCCAGCAGCCAAGGGATGGAGGCAGGGTTGCGAGAGACCCAGTACTTC. Translating gives CASSQGMEAGLRETQYF. The chain recombines TRBV3-1 with TRBJ2-5; D possibly matches TRBD1 or TRBD2 (5 bases each). Germline-derived CDR1 and CDR2 are LGHDT and YNNKEL (reference sequence). The CDR3 loop spans 17 amino acids. V lost 1 base and J lost 4, with 19 bases in between.

The V gene is TRBV20-1, the J gene TRBJ1-5, with no clear D. V was cut by 1 base and J by 0 bases, with 10 bases left in between. Germline loops: CDR1 DFQATT, CDR2 SNEGSKA (reference sequence). There are 15 residues in the CDR3. The CDR3 region has the DNA TGCAGTGCTAGAGCAGAAGTTAATAGCAATCAGCCCCAGCATTTT. This sequence encodes CSARAEVNSNQPQHF.

This clonotype has a handful of counts. CDR3 region: CASSIERQDRALYGYTF. CDR3 bases: TGTGCCAGTAGTATAGAGCGCCAGGACAGGGCTCTCTATGGCTACACCTTC. The rearrangement uses TRBV19 and TRBJ1-2; 8 bases agree with TRBD1. CDR1 and CDR2 (germline): LNHDA, SQIVND (reference sequence). Germline trimming cut 0 bases from V and 4 bases from J; bases unmatched to any gene: 10. The CDR3 covers 17 residues.

This clonotype was picked up a small number of times. This rearrangement joins TRBV11-2 to TRBJ2-1, with D possibly TRBD2 on 6 matching bases. The germline V gene has CDR1 SGHAT and CDR2 FQNNGV. V was shortened by 1 base and J by 4 bases, with 11 bases between the two germline ends. CDR3 size: 15 residues. The CDR3 DNA reads TGTGCCAGCAGCTTAGCGGGAGTTAGGTACAATGAGCAGTTCTTC. Translated: CASSLAGVRYNEQFF. Looking up the rest from reference TRBV11-2 and TRBJ2-1 gives the full variable domain: EAGVAQSPRYKIIEKRQSVAFWCNPISGHATLYWYQQILGQGPKLLIQFQNNGVVDDSQLPKDRFSAERLKGVDSTLKIQPAKLEDSAVYLCASSLAGVRYNEQFFGPGTRLTVL.

Only a few counts were recorded for this clonotype. CDR3 in DNA: TGTGCCGCCACCCAAGGACGGGGTTACGAGCAGTACTTC. Amino acids: CAATQGRGYEQYF. V usage is TRBV10-3 and J usage is TRBJ2-7; D may be TRBD2 (5 bases). In germline, CDR1 is ENHRY, CDR2 SYGVKD. V was clipped by 11 bases and J by 4 bases, with 18 bases between them. The CDR3 consists of 13 residues.

The CDR3 region has the DNA TGCAGTGCTAGAACTAGCGGGGTTTACGAGCAGTACTTC. Protein sequence: CSARTSGVYEQYF. The chain joins TRBV20-1 to TRBJ2-7; 10 positions agree with TRBD2. V shed 2 bases and J 4 bases; nucleotides not matched to a gene: 2. Germline CDR1 is DFQATT and CDR2 is SNEGSKA (reference sequence). This CDR3 spans 13 amino acids.

This clonotype turned up a few times. V and J are TRBV4-1 and TRBJ2-7; the D gene is possibly TRBD1 (6 bases). The germline CDR1 and CDR2 sequences are MGHRA and YSYEKL. The V end lost 1 base, the J end lost 1 base, and 11 bases lay between the germline ends. The CDR3 loop spans 15 amino acids. CDR3: CASSQGPGTSYEQYF. CDR3 in DNA: TGCGCCAGCAGCCAAGGCCCAGGGACATCCTACGAGCAGTACTTC.